The T cell receptor (beta chain) under discussion was sequenced for a study of vaccination and CD4 T cells after COVID-19. For the study at large: Post-COVID sampling occurred a median approximately 100 days after diagnosis (range 35 to 161). Investigators stimulated cells with overlapping spike peptides drawn from SARS-CoV-2, HCoV-NL63, HCoV-OC43 and HCoV-229E.

With regard to this clonotype: Its antigen is unidentified.

Cultured CD4+ T-cell DNA underwent Oncomine TCR Beta short-read sequencing. TCRdb re-derived calls from the PCR reads in MiXCR, one entry per CDR3 protein. Here the sample spans roughly 17,000 distinct CDR3 sequences, 55% being singletons. Findings and caveats of the study: Analysis of convalescent patients found that 304 of 307 vaccine-specific clones were spike mono-reactive.

Trimming took 6 bases from V and 10 from J, leaving 16 bases between them. This CDR3 spans 13 amino acids. From germline, CDR1 is MNHEY and CDR2 SVGEGT. Treatment denoted: approximately 9-day PBMC culture with coronavirus spike peptide pools or control peptides (ViraFEST assay). US Alpha, Beta and Delta variants postdated the positive PCR dates, which ran from March to December 2020. The V call is TRBV6-2 or TRBV6-3, the J call TRBJ2-1, with D tentatively TRBD2 (5 bases). The source of this sequence is a human donor who had recovered from COVID-19. The sequencing input was CD4+ T cells from blood, cultured in vitro. CDR3 DNA sequence: TGTGCCAGCAGGGACTCGGCTCTAGGAGAGCAGTTCTTC. As protein: CASRDSALGEQFF.